These T cell receptor beta chains were read from a single sample in a study of CXCR3-negative and CXCR3-positive naive CD8 T cells. One entry per CDR3 protein, without DNA, is what TCRdb gives after re-calling the 5' RACE reads. In all, the sample yields about 86,000 distinct CDR3 sequences. Sequenced: naive CXCR3+ CD8+ T cells from blood. The receptors stem from a human donor in good health. Some clones in this sample may be carry-over from other donors' samples. Each CDR3 is given with its conserved first and last residue.

v_call	j_call	cdr3_aa
TRBV6-5	TRBJ2-5	CASKPGTSGGQETQYF
TRBV20-1	TRBJ2-4	CSARDGTSDVQYF
TRBV29-1	TRBJ1-2	CSVETGSYNYGYTF
TRBV21-1	TRBJ1-2	CASRWLTGTNYGYTF
TRBV4-3	TRBJ1-5	CASSQSFRGGGNQPQHF
TRBV15	TRBJ2-2	CATRQAGPPNTGELFF
TRBV27	TRBJ2-1	CASSFEAGLKDEQFF
TRBV29-1	TRBJ1-1	CSVEGIGAEAFF
TRBV10-3	TRBJ2-7	CATQAIGSYEQYF
TRBV6-2/TRBV6-3	TRBJ2-1	CASIVGNEQFF
TRBV29-1	TRBJ2-2	CSVEASGLAGYTGELFF
TRBV28	TRBJ1-6	CASSRPGTGVNSPLHF
TRBV14	TRBJ1-5	CASSQGVQPQHF
TRBV28	TRBJ2-7	CASSAGGPSEQYF
TRBV4-3	TRBJ2-4	CASSQDIRTKNIQYF
TRBV28	TRBJ2-2	CASSLEGLSGELFF
TRBV29-1	TRBJ2-7	CSVGQGRYEQYF
TRBV7-9	TRBJ2-1	CASSSTGNLDNEQFF
TRBV28	TRBJ2-2	CASSYSLRVADTGELFF
TRBV28	TRBJ2-4	CASKGAGTTKNIQYF
TRBV4-1	TRBJ2-1	CASSPVSDGLAGGTYNEQFF
TRBV12-5	TRBJ1-5	CASGPPGTGANQPQHF
TRBV6-2/TRBV6-3	TRBJ2-1	CASSSLGTVYYNEQFF
TRBV27	TRBJ1-4	CASRLSPAGGEKLFF
TRBV9	TRBJ2-2	CASSDDRRNTGELFF
TRBV10-3	TRBJ2-3	CAISGSGGSTDTQYF
TRBV7-9	TRBJ2-7	CASSSPGLAGDSYEQYF
TRBV18	TRBJ1-3	CASSPQWESGNTIYF
TRBV28	TRBJ2-1	CASSFTLSGAYNEQFF
TRBV29-1	TRBJ1-2	CSVVHEGYGYTF
TRBV6-5	TRBJ2-1	CASSPPTSGGDNEQFF
TRBV28	TRBJ1-3	CASSPRQSPSGNTIYF
TRBV23-1	TRBJ1-5	CASSLGHRQDF
TRBV19	TRBJ1-5	CASTGGINQPQHF
TRBV12-2	TRBJ2-3	CASRFRLGGGFGTDTQYF
TRBV11-2	TRBJ2-3	CASSIQGLTDTQYF
TRBV11-1	TRBJ2-1	CASEGLLREQFF
TRBV13	TRBJ1-1	CASSGGGGRTEAFF
TRBV4-3	TRBJ2-1	CASSQDRVIAGYNEQFF
TRBV27	TRBJ1-1	CASRAGDTEAFF
TRBV5-1	TRBJ2-7	CASSLEAGWSSYEQYF
TRBV14	TRBJ2-1	CASSQSLGRANEQFF
TRBV28	TRBJ2-3	CASSYQASGGGEDTQYF
TRBV5-1	TRBJ2-5	CASSMGEKGGPAGVETQYF
TRBV28	TRBJ2-2	CASSFLGELFF